The clone carrying this T cell receptor (beta chain) was counted only a few times. Primers included in the PCR were 60 Vbeta and 13 Jbeta primers. Libraries were prepared by immunoSEQ multiplex PCR; TCRdb keeps only in-frame clonotypes and omits some of them. The repertoire holds roughly 100,000 clones, with roughly 75% as singletons. The sample comes from a study of cytomegalovirus exposure and HLA in healthy donors. Losses at the gene ends were 5 bases for V and 4 bases for J; bases not matched to a gene: 4. The CDR3 loop spans 13 amino acids. Germline CDR1 SNHLY, CDR2 FYNNEI. The chain combines TRBV2 with TRBJ2-5, with 7 bases identical to TRBD1. The sequencing sample was made of PBMCs. This clonotype was obtained from a woman aged 35 to 49 in good health and CMV-seronegative. The CDR3 loop reads CASSKDRPETQYF. CDR3 bases: TGTGCCAGCAGTAAGGACAGGCCAGAGACCCAGTACTTC.